This T cell receptor beta chain was captured in a study of T cells in Graves' hyperthyroidism and ophthalmopathy. This clonotype was seen repeatedly, ten times or more. The antigen is not known. TCR beta CDR3 region amplification was performed from RNA transcripts. TCR CDR3 underwent first-round RT-PCR with the HTBI primer set. TCRdb reprocessed the multiplex PCR reads via MiXCR and lists one record per CDR3 protein. The profile covers a few hundred thousand distinct CDR3 sequences, with about a sixth appearing a single time and roughly an eighth taken by the ten largest. Overall study findings and caveats: A 13 V-J signature model discriminated ophthalmopathy versus stable hyperthyroidism.

The source material was blood. The TCR sequence derives from a young woman with Graves' hyperthyroidism.

The CDR3 nucleotides are TGTGCCAGAGAGCGCCAGCGGGTAGATGGCTACACCTTC. This encodes CARERQRVDGYTF. V and J are TRBV2 and TRBJ1-2; D remains unclear. This CDR3 spans 13 amino acids. The germline V gene has CDR1 SNHLY and CDR2 FYNNEI. Trimming shortened V by 9 bases and J by 6 bases, and 17 bases separated the two germline ends.